A selection of T cell receptor beta chains follows, all from one sample in a study of cytomegalovirus exposure and HLA in healthy donors. The data were produced by immunoSEQ multiplex PCR, yet TCRdb's version contains in-frame clones alone and is incomplete. The table has approximately 120,000 clones, 81% seen once. Sequenced material: PBMCs. The receptors shown here come from a woman between 25 and 40 years old in good health and CMV-seronegative. The CDR3 runs from the conserved cysteine through the conserved F or W. D genes are given only for firm matches. Not every row has a clone size; where given, it reads once, few, many or a size class.

D gene	V gene	J gene	clone size	CDR3 DNA	CDR3 protein
NA	TRBV27	TRBJ2-7	NA	TGTGCCAGCAGTTTACTGGGAGGAACCTACGAGCAGTACTTC	CASSLLGGTYEQYF
TRBD1	TRBV20-1	TRBJ2-7	NA	TGCAGTGCTGGGGACAGCCACGAGCAGTACTTC	CSAGDSHEQYF
NA	TRBV2	TRBJ1-5	once	TGTGCCAGCAGTGAAAATACAGGGTTTCAGCCCCAGCATTTT	CASSENTGFQPQHF
TRBD2	TRBV19	TRBJ2-1	NA	TGTGCCGCAAGCGGGAGGGCCTCCAATGAGCAGTTCTTC	CAASGRASNEQFF
NA	TRBV6-1	TRBJ2-7	NA	TGTGCCAGCAGTGCCTCGACGGGAGTATGGGACGAGCAGTACTTC	CASSASTGVWDEQYF
NA	TRBV7-3	TRBJ2-4	NA	TGTGCCAGCAGCTTAGTCCTCGGGGACATTCAGTACTTC	CASSLVLGDIQYF
NA	TRBV19	TRBJ1-2	NA	TGTGCCAGTAGTGGGCTCCTCTATGGCTACACCTTC	CASSGLLYGYTF
NA	TRBV27	TRBJ1-3	NA	TGTGCCAGCAGTTTATCGATTCGGGGTTCTGGAAACACCATATATTTT	CASSLSIRGSGNTIYF
NA	TRBV28	TRBJ2-3	NA	TGTGCCAGCAGGGAGAGGAGGAATACGCAGTATTTT	CASRERRNTQYF
TRBD1	TRBV6-5	TRBJ1-1	NA	TGTGCCAGCACCTCACGACAGGGGACCACTGAAGCTTTCTTT	CASTSRQGTTEAFF
NA	TRBV27	TRBJ2-7	NA	TGTGCCAGCGGGTACAGGGGAGGCCACGAGCAGTACTTC	CASGYRGGHEQYF
NA	TRBV19	TRBJ1-1	NA	TGTGCCAGTAGTATCCGGGTCAACACTGAAGCTTTCTTT	CASSIRVNTEAFF
NA	TRBV29-1	TRBJ2-7	NA	TGCAGCGCCTACAGGGTGGGCTCCTACGAGCAGTACTTC	CSAYRVGSYEQYF
NA	TRBV27	TRBJ2-1	NA	TGTGCCAGCAGCCCAGGGTTACTCAATGAGCAGTTCTTC	CASSPGLLNEQFF
TRBD1	TRBV6-5	TRBJ2-5	NA	TGTGCCAGCAGTTATGGGACGGGACAGGTTGAGACCCAGTACTTC	CASSYGTGQVETQYF
NA	TRBV15	TRBJ1-2	few	TGTGCCACCAGCAGAGGGGCGAACTATGGCTACACCTTC	CATSRGANYGYTF
TRBD2	TRBV7-9	TRBJ2-7	NA	TGTGCCAGCAGCTTACGACCACTGTTAGGGACTAGCTTAAACGAGCAGTACTTC	CASSLRPLLGTSLNEQYF
TRBD2	TRBV5-5	TRBJ2-2	NA	TGTGCCAGCAGCTTGTTAGCGGGAGGAGGTTCGGCCGGGGAGCTGTTTTTT	CASSLLAGGGSAGELFF
TRBD1	TRBV6-5	TRBJ1-2	NA	TGTGCCAGCAGGGACAGGGTCCAAGCCTATGGCTACACCTTC	CASRDRVQAYGYTF
NA	TRBV6-1	TRBJ1-2	NA	TGTGCCAGCAGTCACAGGGACTATGGCTACACCTTC	CASSHRDYGYTF
TRBD2	TRBV5-6	TRBJ2-1	NA	TGTGCCAGCACCCTAGCGGGACCCTACAATGAGCAGTTCTTC	CASTLAGPYNEQFF
NA	TRBV30	TRBJ2-1	NA	TGTGCCGGATCCCTGGGCGGGAAGGGCAATGAGCAGTTCTTC	CAGSLGGKGNEQFF
NA	TRBV5-8	TRBJ1-5	NA	TGTGCCAGCAGCTTGCGGACAGCAATCAATCAGCCCCAGCATTTT	CASSLRTAINQPQHF
TRBD2	TRBV9	TRBJ2-5	NA	TGTGCCAGCAGCGCCGGGAGGGGAAGAGCAGGGAAAGAGACCCAGTACTTC	CASSAGRGRAGKETQYF
NA	TRBV25-1	TRBJ2-5	NA	TGTGCCAGCAGTGAATTTGGAGGGCGGTGGGAGACCCAGTACTTC	CASSEFGGRWETQYF
TRBD1	TRBV5-1	TRBJ1-4	NA	TGCGCCAGCAGCGCTACAGGGGCGAGGAAGGAAAAACTGTTTTTT	CASSATGARKEKLFF
NA	TRBV28	TRBJ1-1	NA	TGTGCCAGCTTGGACACCTCGACCCACACTGAAGCTTTCTTT	CASLDTSTHTEAFF
NA	TRBV19	TRBJ2-5	once	TGTGCCACCAGACGAGAGGCTCAAGGGACCCAGTACTTC	CATRREAQGTQYF
TRBD2	TRBV7-9	TRBJ2-7	few	TGTTCCAGCAGCCCGGGGGGGGGACTAGGCTCCTACGAGCAGTACTTC	CSSSPGGGLGSYEQYF
TRBD2	TRBV7-9	TRBJ2-1	NA	TGTGCCAGCAGCTTAGAACTAGCGGGAGTATTCCACAATGAGCAGTTCTTC	CASSLELAGVFHNEQFF
TRBD2	TRBV5-1	TRBJ2-1	NA	TGCGCCAGCAGCATGGGCCCTGAGCGGGAGAGTCGGCAGTTCTTC	CASSMGPERESRQFF
NA	TRBV19	TRBJ1-3	NA	TGTGCCAGTAGCCCGGGACACCCTGTGGCGGGAAACACCATATATTTT	CASSPGHPVAGNTIYF
TRBD2	TRBV6-5	TRBJ2-1	NA	TGTGCCAGCAGCCGACGACTAGCCAACAACAATGAGCAGTTCTTC	CASSRRLANNNEQFF
TRBD1	TRBV5-6	TRBJ2-1	NA	TGTGCCAGCAGCGCGGGACAGGGAGGCTACAATGAGCAGTTCTTC	CASSAGQGGYNEQFF
TRBD2	TRBV6-5	TRBJ2-1	few	TGTGCCAGCAGTTACTCAGCGGGGAATGAGCAGTTCTTC	CASSYSAGNEQFF